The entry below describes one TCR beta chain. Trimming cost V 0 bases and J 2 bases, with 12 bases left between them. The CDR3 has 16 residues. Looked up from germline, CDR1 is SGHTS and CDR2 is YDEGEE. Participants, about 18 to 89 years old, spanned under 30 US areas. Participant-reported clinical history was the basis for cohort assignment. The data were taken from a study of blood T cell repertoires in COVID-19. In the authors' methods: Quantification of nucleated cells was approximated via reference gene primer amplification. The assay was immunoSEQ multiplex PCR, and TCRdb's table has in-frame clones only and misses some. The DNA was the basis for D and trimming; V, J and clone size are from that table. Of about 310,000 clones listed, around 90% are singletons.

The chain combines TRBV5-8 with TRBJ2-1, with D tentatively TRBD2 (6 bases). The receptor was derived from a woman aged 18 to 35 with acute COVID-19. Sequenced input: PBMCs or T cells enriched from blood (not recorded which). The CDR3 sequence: CASSLVGGRTYNEQFF. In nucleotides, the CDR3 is TGTGCCAGCAGCTTGGTGGGAGGCAGGACCTACAATGAGCAGTTCTTC.